This T cell receptor beta chain is drawn from a study of CD8 T cells in Susac syndrome. Overall study context: Sequenced Susac syndrome patients included about six with clinically active disease and roughly 8 in remission. Study conclusions and caveats: Where Susac syndrome CD4+ T cell repertoires were concerned, no clonal expansion was evident.

The CDR3 extends over 14 amino acids. Trimming took 5 bases from V and 9 from J, leaving 14 bases between them. Germline values: CDR1 LNHDA, CDR2 SQIVND (reference sequence). Reverse transcription of about 0.45 to 1 ug RNA was performed with random hexamers. Multiplex PCR with immunoSEQ amplified the TCR beta CDR3 across 54 Vbeta and 13 Jbeta. TCRdb redid the calling of the immunoSEQ multiplex PCR reads with MiXCR, one entry per CDR3 protein. The profile covers roughly 190,000 distinct CDR3 sequences, with approximately 96% appearing a single time and approximately 0.1% taken by the ten largest. About this clonotype itself: Antigen: not known.

The rearrangement uses TRBV19 and TRBJ1-6; D gene ambiguous. The TCR comes from a human donor with Susac syndrome. Sequencing was performed on CD4+ T cells from PBMCs. The CDR3 nucleotides are TGTGCCAGTAGTTCCCCGGGCAGGTTTTCACCCCTCCACTTT. Its translation: CASSSPGRFSPLHF. The complete variable domain, with remaining parts taken from reference TRBV19 and TRBJ1-6, reads DGGITQSPKYLFRKEGQNVTLSCEQNLNHDAMYWYRQDPGQGLRLIYYSQIVNDFQKGDIAEGYSVSREKKESFPLTVTSAQKNPTAFYLCASSSPGRFSPLHFGNGTRLTVT.